This T cell receptor beta chain was documented in a study of monozygotic twins with inflammatory bowel disease. A template switching step added UMIs, each with a 6-nucleotide sample barcode. For both chains, the TCRalpha and TCRbeta cDNA went through two nested PCRs of approximately 16 and 9 cycles. Reanalyzing the 5' RACE reads, TCRdb keeps one entry per CDR3 protein, without DNA. Its table lists about 330,000 distinct CDR3 sequences. The V gene's germline CDR1 is SGHAT and CDR2 FQNNGV. The length of the CDR3 is 14 residues. This sequence was found in a human donor with ulcerative colitis or Crohn's disease, or a healthy co-twin of an affected twin (not recorded which). The sample taken for sequencing was blood. This chain uses TRBV11-2 with TRBJ2-3; checking the TCRdb D call of TRBD1 is not possible without DNA. CDR3 sequence reads: CASSRQRGTDTQYF.